The entry below describes one T cell receptor beta chain. Authors' data handling: Amplification with reference gene primers provided the estimates of nucleated cell counts. Method: immunoSEQ multiplex PCR; TCRdb's copy keeps in-frame clones and lacks some. V and J calls and clone size follow that table, whereas D and trimming were derived from the DNA. The data show tens of thousands of clones, approximately 78% seen once. This sample is part of a study of blood T cell repertoires in COVID-19. Study in general: Acute and convalescent COVID-19 samples came from the United States, Italy and Spain. T cells, B-cell-depleted T cells, or PBMCs provided the cDNA or gDNA that served as material.

The CDR3 loop spans 14 amino acids. Between the trimmed V and J ends, which lost 8 bases and 2 bases, there was a span of 14 bases. Germline lookup yields CDR1 MRHNA and CDR2 SNTAGT. Material for sequencing was peripheral blood. This TCR was sampled from a human donor in a cohort sampled during active COVID-19. V and J are TRBV6-4 and TRBJ2-3, with D possibly matching TRBD2 (5 bases). The CDR3: CASLGRTNTDTQYF. CDR3 bases: TGTGCCAGCCTAGGGAGAACGAACACAGATACGCAGTATTTT.